This T cell receptor (beta chain) was captured by sequencing in a study of T cells in Graves' hyperthyroidism and ophthalmopathy. The germline V gene encodes CDR1 SEHNR and CDR2 FQNEAQ (reference sequence). With 6 bases removed from V and 0 bases from J, the gap between germline ends came to 11 bases. CDR3 size: 15 residues. Template material for amplifying TCR beta CDR3 regions consisted of RNA transcripts. Using the HTBI primer set, a first-round RT-PCR was run on the TCR CDR3. Via MiXCR, TCRdb re-called the multiplex PCR reads, giving one row per CDR3 protein. The table shows 600,000 to 850,000 distinct CDR3 sequences, with about 17% occurring only once.

This rearrangement joins TRBV7-9 to TRBJ1-4, with D possibly being TRBD1 (6 bases). The source is a woman in her fifties or sixties with Graves' hyperthyroidism that later progressed to Graves' ophthalmopathy. The source material was blood. The CDR3 spells CASRPTGSTNEKLFF. The CDR3 region has the DNA TGTGCCAGCAGACCAACAGGGTCAACTAATGAAAAACTGTTTTTT.